These 21 T cell receptor beta chains came from one sample sequenced in a study of shared clonotypes between healthy human individuals. TCRdb keeps only in-frame clones here, not all; method: immunoSEQ multiplex PCR. The sample comprises about 2.2 million clones, around 93% of which are singletons, and 1.5% to 2% rests with the top ten. Selected positively for CCR7 and CD45RO-negative, naive CD8 cells excluded terminally differentiated effector memory CD45RA+ cells. The sample was naive CD8+ T cells from PBMCs. Receptors were obtained from a man younger than 30 in good health. Some clones in this sample may be carry-over from other donors' samples.

This clone was picked up a small number of times. This chain joins TRBV28 and TRBJ1-5; D is uncertain. Germline V CDR1 and CDR2: MDHEN, SYDVKM. The CDR3 sequence is 15 residues long. The V end lost 10 bases, the J end lost 0 bases, and 16 bases lay between the germline ends. CDR3 in DNA: TGTGCCATTACCCAGGCAGCCTATAGCAATCAGCCCCAGCATTTT. It translates to CAITQAAYSNQPQHF.

V and J are TRBV11-1 and TRBJ2-4; D is undetermined. Trimming took 1 base from V and 1 from J, leaving 11 bases between them. The CDR3 runs 16 residues. In germline, CDR1 is SGHAT, CDR2 FQDESV (reference sequence). The CDR3 DNA sequence: TGTGCCAGCAGCTTAGGGGGTAGGAGTGCCAAAAACATTCAGTACTTC. It codes for CASSLGGRSAKNIQYF.

This clone was seen a single time. The chain employs TRBV7-6 and TRBJ2-2; a possible D gene is TRBD2 (6 bases). V dropped 2 bases and J dropped 6 bases, with 16 bases sitting between them. The CDR3 extends over 16 amino acids. CDR1 and CDR2 from the germline V gene are SGHVS and FNYEAQ. The CDR3 nucleotides read TGTGCCAGCAGCTTACTCGCGGGGAGTGGTTCCGGGGAGCTGTTTTTT. Translation: CASSLLAGSGSGELFF.

The genes are TRBV25-1 and TRBJ2-2; D is perhaps TRBD2 (6 bases). CDR3 length equals 17 residues. CDR1 is MGHDK, CDR2 SYGVNS, per germline. V was trimmed by 1 base and J by 4 bases, leaving 16 bases between them. The CDR3 loop reads CASSESSDKAGTGELFF. Written as DNA, the CDR3 is TGTGCCAGCAGTGAATCAAGCGATAAAGCGGGCACCGGGGAGCTGTTTTTT.

Notes on this clone: The same CDR3 can be traced to other DNA sequences in this sample. The V gene is TRBV27, the J gene TRBJ1-1; D unclear. This CDR3 contains 14 residues. Trimming removed 2 bases at V and 1 base at J, with 8 bases between. Germline V gene lookup returns CDR1 MNHEY and CDR2 SMNVEV (reference sequence). The CDR3 nucleotides read TGTGCCAGCAGTTTAGGCGGAGCGAACACTGAAGCTTTCTTT. It specifies CASSLGGANTEAFF.

V is TRBV5-1 and J is TRBJ2-1, with a possible D match to TRBD2 (6 bases). The V gene's germline CDR1 is SGHRS and CDR2 YFSETQ. Trimming cost V 3 bases and J 0 bases, with 16 bases left between them. The CDR3 is made up of 17 amino acids. CDR3: CASSSPLEGRSYNEQFF. CDR3 bases: TGCGCCAGCAGCTCGCCCTTGGAGGGCCGCTCCTACAATGAGCAGTTCTTC. The full variable domain, rest sourced from reference TRBV5-1 and TRBJ2-1, is KAGVTQTPRYLIKTRGQQVTLSCSPISGHRSVSWYQQTPGQGLQFLFEYFSETQRNKGNFPGRFSGRQFSNSRSEMNVSTLELGDSALYLCASSSPLEGRSYNEQFFGPGTRLTVL.

The chain joins TRBV27 to TRBJ2-2, with 10 bases fitting TRBD2. Looked up from germline, CDR1 is MNHEY and CDR2 is SMNVEV (reference sequence). The CDR3 covers 16 residues. The J segment lost 4 bases and the V segment lost 4 bases, leaving 6 bases of the junction unmatched. DNA for the CDR3: TGTGCCAGCAGTTCCCCCGGGACTAGCGCCACCGGGGAGCTGTTTTTT. Protein product: CASSSPGTSATGELFF.

The J gene is TRBJ1-5, the V gene TRBV5-3; 10 nucleotides line up with TRBD1. TRBV5-3 is marked as an open reading frame, function uncertain. This CDR3 has 15 amino acids. V was clipped by 0 bases and J by 4 bases; unmatched bases: 1. The CDR3 DNA reads TGTGCCAGAAGCTTGGTGGGACAGGGGAATCAGCCCCAGCATTTT. Encoded protein: CARSLVGQGNQPQHF.

For the CDR3, the DNA is TGTGCCAGCAGTATGCGGGACAGGGGGCGAGGTTTACGGGCTTTCTTT. Protein: CASSMRDRGRGLRAFF. This chain uses TRBV2 with TRBJ1-1; 12 bases fit TRBD1. This CDR3 has 16 amino acids. V shed 5 bases, J shed 11 bases, and the junction held 15 bases outside the gene matches. Germline lookup yields CDR1 SNHLY and CDR2 FYNNEI.

About this clone itself: The sample holds other DNA sequences that translate to the same CDR3. This sequence joins TRBV5-6 and TRBJ2-7; unclear D gene. Germline assignment: CDR1 SGHDT and CDR2 YYEEEE. Trimming removed 0 bases at V and 2 bases at J, with 6 bases between. The CDR3 has 13 amino acids. Here the CDR3 DNA reads TGTGCCAGCAGCTTGGCCCGGGCCTACGAGCAGTACTTC. Residues: CASSLARAYEQYF.

This clone was recorded only once. The chain combines TRBV27 with TRBJ2-7, with 9 bases lining up with TRBD1. With V trimmed by 3 bases and J by 3 bases, 9 bases remained unmatched. The CDR3 has 16 amino acids. From germline, CDR1 is MNHEY and CDR2 SMNVEV (reference sequence). The CDR3 DNA reads as TGTGCCAGCAGTTTGTCGGACAGGGGACCCTTCTACGAGCAGTACTTC. Translating gives CASSLSDRGPFYEQYF.

V usage is TRBV6-5 and J usage is TRBJ1-3, with 8 bases identical to TRBD1. The CDR3 runs 15 residues. Per germline, CDR1 MNHEY and CDR2 SVGAGI. V trimming: 2 bases; J trimming: 2 bases; junction bases outside the gene matches: 2. In nucleotides, the CDR3 is TGTGCCAGCAGTTACACAGGGGGAGCTGGAAACACCATATATTTT. It translates to CASSYTGGAGNTIYF.

Note on this clone: The sample contains more than one DNA sequence encoding this CDR3. CDR3 DNA sequence: TGTGCCAGCAGCTTAAGAGACAGCTACGAGCAGTACTTC. Amino acid sequence: CASSLRDSYEQYF. The rearrangement joins TRBV7-8 to TRBJ2-7; D is perhaps TRBD1 (5 bases). Germline V gene sequence: CDR1 SGHVS, CDR2 FQNEAQ. The CDR3 has 13 residues. Trimming removed 2 bases at V and 3 bases at J, with 8 bases between.

The V and J genes are TRBV5-8 and TRBJ2-2; D may be TRBD1 (6 bases). This CDR3 comprises 18 residues. Trimming took 4 bases from V and 1 from J, leaving 20 bases between them. The germline CDR1 and CDR2 sequences are SGHTS and YDEGEE. The CDR3 DNA reads as TGTGCCAGCAGCATAAGAAAGCCACAGGGTGAGAACACCGGGGAGCTGTTTTTT. As protein: CASSIRKPQGENTGELFF. The variable domain in full, with the rest retrieved from reference TRBV5-8 and TRBJ2-2, is EAGVTQSPTHLIKTRGQQATLRCSPISGHTSVYWYQQALGLGLQFLLWYDEGEERNRGNFPPRFSGRQFPNYSSELNVNALELEDSALYLCASSIRKPQGENTGELFFGEGSRLTVL.

Regarding this clone: This sample also contains other DNA sequences that code for the same CDR3. The rearrangement links TRBV28 to TRBJ1-2; D gene uncertain. V was clipped by 1 base and J by 4 bases, with 10 bases between them. The germline V gene encodes CDR1 MDHEN and CDR2 SYDVKM. The CDR3 totals 14 residues. CDR3: CASSLLRGSYGYTF. The DNA of the CDR3 is TGTGCCAGCAGTTTATTACGGGGTTCCTATGGCTACACCTTC.

Worth noting for this clone: Other DNA sequences in this specimen translate into the identical CDR3. The V and J genes are TRBV19 and TRBJ1-1; 12 nucleotides align to TRBD1. The CDR3 runs 15 residues. The germline gives CDR1 LNHDA, CDR2 SQIVND (reference sequence). Trimming cost V 3 bases and J 5 bases; bases outside gene matches: 4. The CDR3 is CASSIGDRGRTEAFF. Written as DNA, the CDR3 is TGTGCCAGTAGTATTGGGGACAGGGGGCGGACTGAAGCTTTCTTT.

Points on this clone: Other nucleotide sequences in the sample specify the same CDR3. Here the CDR3 reads CASSWGRSYEQYF. In nucleotides, the CDR3 is TGTGCCAGCAGTTGGGGGCGGAGTTACGAGCAGTACTTC. The chain links TRBV27 to TRBJ2-7; tentative D call: TRBD1 (6 bases). Between the trimmed V and J ends, which lost 4 bases and 4 bases, there was a span of 11 bases. The CDR3 has 13 residues. Germline CDR1 and CDR2: MNHEY and SMNVEV (reference sequence).

This chain uses TRBV7-6 with TRBJ2-7; TRBD2 aligns across 8 bases. The CDR3 is 16 residues long. Germline CDR1 SGHVS, CDR2 FNYEAQ. With 2 bases clipped from V and 1 base from J, the junction kept 7 bases outside the gene matches. The CDR3 DNA reads as TGTGCCAGCAGCTTACAAAGCGGGGGTCTTTCCTACGAGCAGTACTTC. It yields the protein CASSLQSGGLSYEQYF. The entire variable domain, with the rest obtained from reference TRBV7-6 and TRBJ2-7, is as follows: GAGVSQSPRYKVTKRGQDVALRCDPISGHVSLYWYRQALGQGPEFLTYFNYEAQQDKSGLPNDRFSAERPEGSISTLTIQRTEQRDSAMYRCASSLQSGGLSYEQYFGPGTRLTVT.

Only one count was recorded for this clone. This chain connects TRBV27 to TRBJ2-1; perhaps TRBD2 as D (5 bases). The V and J ends lost 5 bases and 4 bases respectively, with 18 bases between them. Germline CDR1 and CDR2: MNHEY and SMNVEV (reference sequence). This CDR3 has 16 residues. The CDR3 DNA is TGTGCCAGCAGTCCCCTCGTAGAACGGGGTTACAATGAGCAGTTCTTC. It specifies CASSPLVERGYNEQFF.

This sequence joins TRBV6-1 and TRBJ2-1; 8 nucleotides align to TRBD2. CDR3 length equals 15 residues. Germline trimming cut 1 base from V and 4 bases from J; bases unmatched to any gene: 3. In germline, CDR1 is MNHNS, CDR2 SASEGT. Here the CDR3 reads CASSEGGLDYNEQFF. CDR3 DNA sequence: TGTGCCAGCAGTGAAGGGGGACTAGATTACAATGAGCAGTTCTTC.

This clone is a singleton in its sample. The chain employs TRBV14 and TRBJ2-5; no definite D call. This CDR3 spans 13 amino acids. Trimming took off 1 base at V and 8 bases at J, with 11 bases between the two ends. In germline, CDR1 is SGHDN, CDR2 FVKESK. CDR3 DNA sequence: TGTGCCAGCAGCCAAGGGCACTCGTACACCCAGTACTTC. Protein sequence: CASSQGHSYTQYF.